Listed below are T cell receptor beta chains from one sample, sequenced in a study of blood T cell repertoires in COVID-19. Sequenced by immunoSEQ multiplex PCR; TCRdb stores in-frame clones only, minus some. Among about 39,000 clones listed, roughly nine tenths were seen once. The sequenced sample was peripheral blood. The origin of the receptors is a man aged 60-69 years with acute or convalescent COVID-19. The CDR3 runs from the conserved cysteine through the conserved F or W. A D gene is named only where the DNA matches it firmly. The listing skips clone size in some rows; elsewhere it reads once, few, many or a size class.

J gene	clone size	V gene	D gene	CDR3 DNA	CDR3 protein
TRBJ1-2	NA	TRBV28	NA	TGTGCCAGCAGTTTAACCCCAGGGGCAGGGACCTACTATGGCTACACCTTC	CASSLTPGAGTYYGYTF
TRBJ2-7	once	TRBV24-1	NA	TGTGCCGCCGGGAGCAAAAGCTCCTACGAGCAGTACTTC	CAAGSKSSYEQYF
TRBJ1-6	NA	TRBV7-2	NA	TGTGCCAGCAGCTTAGCCACAACGGAGCACCTCCACTTT	CASSLATTEHLHF
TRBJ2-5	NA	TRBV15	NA	TGTGCCACCAGCATCGCAGGGTGGGAGACCCAGTACTTC	CATSIAGWETQYF
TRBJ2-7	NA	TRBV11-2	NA	TGTGCCAGCAGCTTATTAGCCGAGCAGTACTTC	CASSLLAEQYF
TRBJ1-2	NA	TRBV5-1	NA	TGCGCCAGCAGCTTGGGGCGACAGAGTAACTATGGCTACACCTTC	CASSLGRQSNYGYTF
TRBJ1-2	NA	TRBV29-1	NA	TGCAGCGTTGAAGATGAGGATTCTTTTCGGTATCCCTATGGCTACACCTTC	CSVEDEDSFRYPYGYTF
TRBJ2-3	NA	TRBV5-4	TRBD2	TGTGCCAGCAGCCCCCGGGGGGGGACAGATACGCAGTATTTT	CASSPRGGTDTQYF
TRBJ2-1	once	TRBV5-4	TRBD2	TGTGCCAGCAGCCCCCCGGGACTAGCGGGAGGGCCGGATCGTAATGAGCAGTTCTTC	CASSPPGLAGGPDRNEQFF
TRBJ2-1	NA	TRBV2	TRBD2	TGTGCCAGCAGCACTACTCTCTACGCGGGAGTTTTTGAGCAGTTCTTC	CASSTTLYAGVFEQFF
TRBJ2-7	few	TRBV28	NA	TGTGCCAGCAGTTTATTACCAAGTACCCCAGGCTACGAGCAGTACTTC	CASSLLPSTPGYEQYF
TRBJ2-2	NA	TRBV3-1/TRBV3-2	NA	TGTGCCAGCAGCCAAGCCCCTACCCTCGGGGAGCTGTTTTTT	CASSQAPTLGELFF
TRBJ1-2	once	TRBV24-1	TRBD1	TGTGCCACCAGTGATGGACAGGGGGCGTCGGGGGGCTACACCTTC	CATSDGQGASGGYTF
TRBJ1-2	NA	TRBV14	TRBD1	TGTGCCAGCAGCCAAGTGGACAGGTCGAGGGGATATGGCTACACCTTC	CASSQVDRSRGYGYTF
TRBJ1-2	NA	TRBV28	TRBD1	TGTGCCAGCAGTTCTGACAGGGGGCGCGACTATGGCTACACCTTC	CASSSDRGRDYGYTF
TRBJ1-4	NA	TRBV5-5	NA	TGTGCCAGCAGCGCGGTTGGGACTAATGAAAAACTGTTTTTT	CASSAVGTNEKLFF
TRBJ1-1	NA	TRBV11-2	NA	TGTGCCAGCAGCTACAGGGTGAGTGCTGAAGCTTTCTTT	CASSYRVSAEAFF
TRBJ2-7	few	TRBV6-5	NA	TGTGCCACGGAACTCCGGCAGGGTAACTACGAGCAGTACTTC	CATELRQGNYEQYF
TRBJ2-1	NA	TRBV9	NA	TGTGCCAGCAGCGTACTAAACGGGAACTACAATGAGCAGTTCTTC	CASSVLNGNYNEQFF
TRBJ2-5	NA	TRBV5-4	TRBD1	TGTGCCAGCAGCATCGGACAGGGGGAAGGTGAAGAGACCCAGTACTTC	CASSIGQGEGEETQYF
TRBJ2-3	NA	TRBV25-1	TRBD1	TGTGCCAGCAGTGAATCCGGACAGGCAGGAGATACGCAGTATTTT	CASSESGQAGDTQYF
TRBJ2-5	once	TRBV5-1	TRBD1	TGCGCCAGCAGCCCGGGGACAGGGGGTGCCCAACAGTACTTC	CASSPGTGGAQQYF
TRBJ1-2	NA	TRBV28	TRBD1	TGTGCCAGCAGGTACCGTAGGACAGGGGATCACACCTTC	CASRYRRTGDHTF
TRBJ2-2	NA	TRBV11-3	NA	TGTGCCAGCAGCCAGAGACTTAGTTCCACCGGGGAGCTGTTTTTT	CASSQRLSSTGELFF
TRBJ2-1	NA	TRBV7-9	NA	TGTGCCAGCAGCTTAGTAGGGGGGGTGCAGTTCTTC	CASSLVGGVQFF
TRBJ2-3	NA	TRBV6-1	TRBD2	TGTGCCAGCAGTGATTTCGGGAGGGCAGATACGCAGTATTTT	CASSDFGRADTQYF
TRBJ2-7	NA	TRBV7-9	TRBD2	TGTGCCAGCAGCCCCCGTAGCGGGAGTTACTACGAGCAGTACTTC	CASSPRSGSYYEQYF
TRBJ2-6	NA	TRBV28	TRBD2	TGTGCCAGCAGTTCCCCCGGGACTAGCGGGAGTCCTGGGGCCAACGTCCTGACTTTC	CASSSPGTSGSPGANVLTF
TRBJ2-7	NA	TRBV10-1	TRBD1	TGCGCCAGCAGCGGGACAGGCGCGGGCTACGAGCAGTACTTC	CASSGTGAGYEQYF
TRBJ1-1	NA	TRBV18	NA	TGTGCCAGCACTGGGGCCGGACAGACTGAAGCTTTCTTT	CASTGAGQTEAFF
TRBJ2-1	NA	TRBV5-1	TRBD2	TGCGCCAGTACGTTAGGGACTAGCGGGAGTAATGAGCAGTTCTTC	CASTLGTSGSNEQFF
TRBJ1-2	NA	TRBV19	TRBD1	TGTGCCAGTAGTCCGGACAGGGGGCGAGGCTATGGCTACACCTTC	CASSPDRGRGYGYTF
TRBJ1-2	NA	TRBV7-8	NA	TGTGCCAGCAGCACCTATCGGGGGTCGCGAGGCTACACCTTC	CASSTYRGSRGYTF
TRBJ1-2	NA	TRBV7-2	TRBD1	TGTGCCAGCAGCCCTCGGACAGGCTATGGCTACACCTTC	CASSPRTGYGYTF
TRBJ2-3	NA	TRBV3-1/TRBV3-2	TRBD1	TGTGCCAGCAGCCAACAACAGGGGGGCGGCACAGATACGCAGTATTTT	CASSQQQGGGTDTQYF
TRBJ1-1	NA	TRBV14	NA	TGTGCCAGCAGCCGACAGTATCTCAACACTGAAGCTTTCTTT	CASSRQYLNTEAFF
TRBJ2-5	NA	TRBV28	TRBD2	TGTGCCAGCAGTTTATCCAGAGCGGGAGTTGTCCAAGAGACCCAGTACTTC	CASSLSRAGVVQETQYF